These 13 T cell receptor beta chains came from one sample sequenced in a study of T cell changes during pregnancy in multiple sclerosis. Clones were read by immunoSEQ multiplex PCR, and TCRdb kept only the in-frame ones, dropping some. The sample carries around 42,000 clones, 80% to 95% recorded once. The input for sequencing was CD4+ T cells from peripheral blood mononuclear cells, taken in the second trimester of pregnancy. These receptors all come from a female donor in good health, enrolled as a control in a pregnancy study.

The gene calls are TRBV28 and TRBJ2-3; TRBD2 matches 7 bases. There are 14 residues in the CDR3. V shed 2 bases, J shed 2 bases, and the junction held 1 base outside the gene matches. CDR1 is MDHEN, CDR2 SYDVKM, per germline. CDR3: CASSLAGVTDTQYF. The CDR3 DNA reads TGTGCCAGCAGTTTAGCGGGAGTCACAGATACGCAGTATTTT.

This clone was seen once. The CDR3 here is CASSYYGKSNEQFF. The CDR3 DNA reads as TGTGCCAGCAGTTACTATGGCAAATCCAATGAGCAGTTCTTC. This chain joins TRBV6-5 and TRBJ2-1; D gene uncertain. This CDR3 region has 14 residues. With 1 base removed from V and 6 bases from J, the gap between germline ends came to 10 bases. The germline V gene encodes CDR1 MNHEY and CDR2 SVGAGI.

The chain employs TRBV7-2 and TRBJ2-4; 10 positions agree with TRBD1. The CDR3 runs 14 residues. Germline CDR1 is SGHTA and CDR2 is FQGNSA. V lost 8 bases, J lost 9 bases, and 10 bases stayed unmatched. This CDR3 reads CASRDRGHVGIQYF. CDR3 DNA sequence: TGTGCCAGCCGTGACAGGGGGCACGTAGGCATTCAGTACTTC.

Written as DNA, the CDR3 is TGTGCCAGCAGGAAGACAGGGAACAACATTGTCTCCTACGAGCAGTACTTC. This codes for CASRKTGNNIVSYEQYF. The chain couples TRBV2 to TRBJ2-7, with 7 bases that match TRBD1. The germline CDR1 and CDR2 sequences are SNHLY and FYNNEI. The CDR3 is 17 residues long. The trim removed 6 bases at V and 0 bases at J, leaving 14 bases unmatched.

CDR3 nucleotides: TGTGCCAGCGTGGAGTGGGGGCGCTCAAGCGTGGAGACCCAGTACTTC. It translates to CASVEWGRSSVETQYF. The chain links TRBV7-9 to TRBJ2-5; weak D call: TRBD1 (6 bases). Germline assignment: CDR1 SEHNR and CDR2 FQNEAQ (reference sequence). The V gene lost 8 bases and the J gene lost 5 bases, with 24 bases spanning the gap. The CDR3 is made up of 16 amino acids.

This chain connects TRBV6-5 to TRBJ1-2; 9 bases align to TRBD1. CDR1 is MNHEY, CDR2 SVGAGI, per germline. V shed 6 bases and J 2 bases; nucleotides not matched to a gene: 7. This CDR3 comprises 15 residues. The CDR3 nucleotides are TGTGCCAGCAGAGCCGGGACAGGGTCGAACTATGGCTACACCTTC. Amino acids: CASRAGTGSNYGYTF.

The genes are TRBV5-4 and TRBJ2-7, with a weak D call TRBD1 (6 bases). In germline, CDR1 is SGHNT, CDR2 YYREEE (reference sequence). The CDR3 has 15 residues. With 2 bases removed from V and 3 bases from J, the gap between germline ends came to 15 bases. The DNA of the CDR3 is TGTGCCAGCAGCTTACCAGGGGAGAGAGTCTACGAGCAGTACTTC. The encoded protein is CASSLPGERVYEQYF. The variable domain in full, with the rest retrieved from reference TRBV5-4 and TRBJ2-7, is ETGVTQSPTHLIKTRGQQVTLRCSSQSGHNTVSWYQQALGQGPQFIFQYYREEENGRGNFPPRFSGLQFPNYSSELNVNALELDDSALYLCASSLPGERVYEQYFGPGTRLTVT.

The chain uses TRBV6-5 and TRBJ2-7; 7 positions agree with TRBD2. The CDR3 contains 16 residues. V shed 2 bases and J 5 bases; nucleotides not matched to a gene: 12. Germline-derived CDR1 and CDR2 are MNHEY and SVGAGI. The DNA for the CDR3 is TGTGCCAGCAGTTACGGCTCCGGGACTATCCCCCACGAGCAGTACTTC. It translates to CASSYGSGTIPHEQYF.

The V and J genes are TRBV10-3 and TRBJ2-2, with a tentative D call TRBD1 (6 bases). The V gene lost 3 bases and the J gene lost 0 bases, with 8 bases spanning the gap. This CDR3 has 15 amino acids. Germline CDR1 and CDR2: ENHRY and SYGVKD. The CDR3 coding sequence is TGTGCCATCAGTGACAGGGGCGCGAACACCGGGGAGCTGTTTTTT. It yields the protein CAISDRGANTGELFF.

The chain is built from TRBV18 and TRBJ1-3, with unresolved D. This CDR3 has 15 residues. The germline V gene has CDR1 KGHSH and CDR2 LQKENI. Trimming pared 1 base from V and 9 bases from J, leaving 16 bases between. The CDR3 region has the DNA TGTGCCAGCTCACCACAGTCTCTTACCGGGAGCACCATATATTTT. Translating gives CASSPQSLTGSTIYF.

This chain joins TRBV5-6 and TRBJ1-1, with D unresolved. CDR1 and CDR2 from the germline V gene are SGHDT and YYEEEE. With 2 bases removed from V and 5 bases from J, the gap between germline ends came to 13 bases. This CDR3 comprises 14 residues. As DNA, the CDR3 is TGTGCCAGCAGCTTATTTTCTGCTATTACTGAAGCTTTCTTT. Amino acids: CASSLFSAITEAFF.

J is TRBJ1-2 and V is TRBV5-1; a weak D match, TRBD1 (5 bases). The germline V gene encodes CDR1 SGHRS and CDR2 YFSETQ. Trimming stripped 0 bases from V and 3 bases from J, with 9 bases between. The CDR3 runs to 14 residues. The CDR3 is CASSLAQVDYGYTF. The CDR3 DNA reads TGCGCCAGCAGCTTGGCACAGGTAGACTATGGCTACACCTTC.

This rearrangement joins TRBV7-3 to TRBJ1-1; TRBD1 aligns across 8 bases. V shed 5 bases, J shed 4 bases, and the junction held 6 bases outside the gene matches. The CDR3 contains 14 residues. Germline V CDR1 and CDR2: SGHTA, FQGTGA. The CDR3 protein is CASSPRQGLTEAFF. DNA for the CDR3: TGTGCCAGCAGCCCAAGACAGGGGCTCACTGAAGCTTTCTTT.